This TCR beta chain was captured by sequencing in a study of shared clonotypes between healthy human individuals. V was cut by 2 bases and J by 1 base, with 2 bases left in between. The CDR3 loop spans 12 amino acids. CDR1 and CDR2 (germline): MNHNY, SVGAGI (reference sequence). Only in-frame clones appear in the TCRdb table, and some are missing; sequencing was by immunoSEQ multiplex PCR. The sample lists millions of clones; about 92% were seen once. The chain couples TRBV6-6 to TRBJ1-1; D remains unclear. Sequences were obtained from naive CD4+ T cells sorted from blood. Regarding subset: CD45RA+ positively selected. The TCR comes from a young man in good health. The CDR3 DNA reads as TGTGCCAGCAGTTACACGAACACTGAAGCTTTCTTT. Translation gives CASSYTNTEAFF.